This T cell receptor beta chain stems from a study of a mutant IDH1 vaccine in newly diagnosed glioma. Worth noting for this clone: What it binds is unknown.

Libraries were prepared by immunoSEQ multiplex PCR; TCRdb keeps only in-frame clonotypes and omits some of them. The sample yields about 64,000 clones, 74% seen once. Germline CDR1 is SGHNT and CDR2 is YENEEA. V was clipped by 5 bases and J by 7 bases; unmatched bases: 9. CDR3 length: 14 amino acids. The sample's time point: week 35, safety follow-up. One vaccine dose held 300 ug of mutant IDH1 20-mer peptide and came with topical imiquimod. Specimen: PBMCs, collected from a glioma patient whose treatment included an IDH1 peptide vaccine. The TCR comes from a man aged 50 or older with glioma. This chain joins TRBV11-3 and TRBJ1-1, with 8 bases identical to TRBD1. The CDR3 DNA follows: TGTGCCAGCAGCCCCAGCGCAGGGGGCGGTGAAGCTTTCTTT. Translated, it gives CASSPSAGGGEAFF.